Included here is one T cell receptor (beta chain) sequence, with context. The target of this receptor is not known. No base quality values were provided; no much bigger clone lies one nucleotide off. This specimen includes other DNA sequences encoding the same CDR3. The data were obtained in a study of T cell responses to AZD1222 COVID-19 vaccine (dated by TCRdb to the early 2020s). Concerning the study at large: AZD1222 recipients with second doses at about 4 weeks or about 12 weeks were pooled, because spike-specific TCR depth and breadth did not differ between schedules. TCR sequencing was performed for over 230 trial participants, of whom some 200 were given two doses of AZD1222 and 26 were given two doses of MenACWY control vaccine. Enrollment into the trials was organized by age into subgroups of 18-55, 56-69 and 70-plus years, and those subgroups contained roughly 150, 30 and 60 TCR-sequenced participants, respectively. Paper-wide results and their limitations: Only five to seven AZD1222 recipients were SARS-CoV-2 seropositive at baseline, limiting conclusions about previously exposed vaccinees. In the small 56-69-year group, the increase in depth fell short of significance, most likely because of low power. After two AZD1222 doses, spike-specific TCR breadth and depth were significantly higher than at day 0 and than in MenACWY recipients. Reportedly, almost half of the unique spike-specific TCRs recognized epitopes lying outside the regions that are mutated in the B.1.351 and B.1.1.7 variants. No day 14 peak-response samples were available, so repertoires were characterized only after the peak T cell response. Most participants were white British and females outnumbered males, and the authors suggested that clonal diversity may have been underestimated. Vaccine-associated CD4 TCRs spanned the whole spike protein, with dominant responses in regions 160-218 and 743-854.

The CDR3 regions of human TCRbeta chains were analyzed by immunosequencing. In the original analysis: TCRs in the repertoires were matched against a reference library of SARS-CoV-2-specific TCRs that had been generated with the MIRA antigen-specificity platform. Breadth was defined as the fraction of unique TCRs that were SARS-CoV-2-associated, and depth was defined as the fraction of total T cells that were SARS-CoV-2-associated. Using the MIRA data, each spike-specific TCR was mapped to the spike region that the TCR reacts to and placed in a CD4 or CD8 class. Log10-transformed breadth and depth values were compared by one-way ANOVA with Sidak's multiple comparisons tests. TCRdb provides this immuneACCESS table in a form limited to in-frame rearrangements. Some clones are lacking; in checked studies, under half of them reflect an unresolved V gene, and why the rest are absent is not known. That table gives V, J and clone size, and the DNA gave D and trimming. Across this sample there are roughly 100,000 clones, with about 90% seen only once. Around 5.1% of the sample is in the top ten clones.

The sample's time point label is to be understood as: baseline before first vaccination. The vaccinee samples were drawn from two UK trials, COV001 and COV002, one of which was a single-blind randomized controlled phase 2/3 trial testing AZD1222 (ChAdOx1 nCoV-19) in healthy adults. For TCRbeta chain sequencing, PBMC samples from trial participants were taken at day 0 and at day 28 after the second dose. V loses 0 bases of germline sequence and J loses 0 bases, and the interval between the two ends is 6 bases. Reading the germline V gene gives CDR1 MNHEY and CDR2 SVGAGI. Including the terminal cysteine and phenylalanine, the CDR3 comprises 15 residues. Only the CDR3 portion is preserved as DNA: 45 bases, with reading frame beginning at the first base.

This specimen was peripheral blood, taken on day 0 of AZD1222 vaccination. The clonotype was recovered from an adult in good health. The sequence links TRBV6-5 to TRBJ1-3, with no reliable assignment of the D segment. The sequenced DNA is TGTGCCAGCAGTTACTCGGTCGTCTCTGGAAACACCATATATTTT. Translated, it reads CASSYSVVSGNTIYF.